Listed below are T cell receptor beta chains from one sample, sequenced in a study of T-cell reconstitution after alpha-beta-depleted transplantation in children. MiXCR was run by TCRdb on the PCR reads, yielding one entry per CDR3 protein. The table lists almost 400,000 distinct CDR3 sequences, about a fifth of them singletons. Material: PBMCs from the stem cell graft donor, obtained from the stem cell graft. The source is a human donor who donated a stem cell graft to a child with acute myeloid leukemia. Both conserved end residues are part of each CDR3. The D gene is left open where the match is weak. Not every row has a clone size; where given, it reads once, few, many or a size class.

CDR3 DNA	CDR3 protein	clone size	CDR3 length	D gene	V gene	J gene
TGTGCCAGCAGTTTAGATGGACCGAACACCGGGGAGCTGTTTTTT	CASSLDGPNTGELFF	few	15	-	TRBV28	TRBJ2-2
TGTGCCAGCAGGGGTTTTGATGAGCTGTTTTTT	CASRGFDELFF	-	11	-	TRBV27	TRBJ2-2
TGTGCCAGCAGCTCTCCAAATTGGTACGAGCAGTACTTC	CASSSPNWYEQYF	few	13	-	TRBV11-2	TRBJ2-7
TGCGCCAGCAGCCAAGATTGGACTAGCGGCACTTCTTACGAGCAGTACTTC	CASSQDWTSGTSYEQYF	few	17	TRBD2	TRBV4-3	TRBJ2-7
TGTGCCAGCAGTGATCCGGGGACAGGAAGAACTGAAGCTTTCTTT	CASSDPGTGRTEAFF	few	15	TRBD1	TRBV25-1	TRBJ1-1
TGCAGTGCTAGAGGTGCTACCTCGATCCGTGAGCAGTTCTTC	CSARGATSIREQFF	many	14	-	TRBV20-1	TRBJ2-1
TGTGCCAGCAGCAAATACGGAGGGGACTACGAGCAGTACTTC	CASSKYGGDYEQYF	-	14	-	TRBV21-1	TRBJ2-7
TGCAGTGCTAGAACCGGGGCGAATAATTCACCCCTCCACTTT	CSARTGANNSPLHF	few	14	-	TRBV20-1	TRBJ1-6
TGCAGCGTTCAAAGGGGTTTTAATCAGCCCCAGCATTTT	CSVQRGFNQPQHF	many	13	-	TRBV29-1	TRBJ1-5
TGTGCCAGCAGTACCCCCGGAGCTGGCGGAGCCTACGAGCAGTACTTC	CASSTPGAGGAYEQYF	few	16	-	TRBV28	TRBJ2-7
TGTGCCAGCCTGCCCGGGGGACTACCTTCCTACAATGAGCAGTTCTTC	CASLPGGLPSYNEQFF	-	16	TRBD2	TRBV7-2	TRBJ2-1
TGTGCCACCAGTGGGGACGGGAATTATCAGCCCCAGCATTTT	CATSGDGNYQPQHF	few	14	-	TRBV24-1	TRBJ1-5
TGTGCCAGCAGTCCCGGACTAGTTGTCTACGAGCAGTACTTC	CASSPGLVVYEQYF	many	14	TRBD2	TRBV28	TRBJ2-7
TGCAGCGTTGAAGATTTTCAGGGAAGCTCCTACGAGCAGTACTTC	CSVEDFQGSSYEQYF	few	15	-	TRBV29-1	TRBJ2-7
TGCGCCAGCAGCTCTCTGGGGTATACGCAGTATTTT	CASSSLGYTQYF	once	12	-	TRBV4-1	TRBJ2-3
TGTGCCAGCAGCACCCTACAGGGTCCCGGCCCCTACGAGCAGTACTTC	CASSTLQGPGPYEQYF	-	16	-	TRBV21-1	TRBJ2-7
TGTGCCAGCAGTCCTAGCGGGGCCCTCCTCCACAATGAGCAGTTCTTC	CASSPSGALLHNEQFF	-	16	TRBD2	TRBV28	TRBJ2-1
TGCAGTGCTAAGGATTTACAGGAGAAGGCCTACAATGAGCAGTTCTTC	CSAKDLQEKAYNEQFF	few	16	-	TRBV20-1	TRBJ2-1
TGCAGCGTTGCCAGGGGAAGTGGCACAGATACGCAGTATTTT	CSVARGSGTDTQYF	-	14	-	TRBV29-1	TRBJ2-3
TGCAGCGTTGGGGACTCTGAGCAGTTCTTC	CSVGDSEQFF	-	10	-	TRBV29-1	TRBJ2-1
TGCAGCGTTGAAACCCGACTAGCGGCCGAAACCACAGATACGCAGTATTTT	CSVETRLAAETTDTQYF	few	17	TRBD2	TRBV29-1	TRBJ2-3
TGTGCCAGCAGTTTACAACCGGGACAGGGATACAATGAGCAGTTCTTC	CASSLQPGQGYNEQFF	few	16	TRBD1	TRBV28	TRBJ2-1
TGTGCCAGCCAACGGGACAGCTCCTACGAGCAGTACTTC	CASQRDSSYEQYF	few	13	TRBD1	TRBV7-9	TRBJ2-7
TGTGCCACCAGTGATTCTAGCGTAACGCGGGAGACCCAGTACTTC	CATSDSSVTRETQYF	many	15	-	TRBV24-1	TRBJ2-5
TGTGCCAGCAGTCCCACCCGGACAGGGTTCGGGGAGCTGTTTTTT	CASSPTRTGFGELFF	-	15	TRBD1	TRBV12-3/TRBV12-4	TRBJ2-2
TGTGCCAGCAGTTTGGATAGCGGGATTTCTGGGGCCAACGTCCTGACTTTC	CASSLDSGISGANVLTF	many	17	TRBD2	TRBV28	TRBJ2-6
TGTGCCAGCAGTGAATCGACCTCGACTAGGACCCCCGAGACCCAGTACTTC	CASSESTSTRTPETQYF	few	17	-	TRBV25-1	TRBJ2-5
TGCGCCAGCGGATCGGGACTAGCGGGAGGGCCCGTCACCGGGGAGCTGTTTTTT	CASGSGLAGGPVTGELFF	-	18	TRBD2	TRBV10-2	TRBJ2-2
TGTGCCAGCAGTCAGGAGCGGGAGGCCTCCTACGAGCAGTACTTC	CASSQEREASYEQYF	-	15	TRBD2	TRBV25-1	TRBJ2-7
TGTGCCAGCAGCTTAGTAGCTTCCGAGCAGTACTTC	CASSLVASEQYF	-	12	-	TRBV7-2	TRBJ2-7
TGTGCCAGCAAGGGGACTAGCGGAGACAATGAGCAGTTCTTC	CASKGTSGDNEQFF	once	14	TRBD2	TRBV6-2/TRBV6-3	TRBJ2-1
TGCAGCGTTGCTGTCGACGGCACCTCCTACGAGCAGTACTTC	CSVAVDGTSYEQYF	-	14	-	TRBV29-1	TRBJ2-7
TGCGCCAGCAGCTTCCTGACTAGCGGGAGGTTTAATGAGCAGTTCTTC	CASSFLTSGRFNEQFF	few	16	TRBD2	TRBV5-1	TRBJ2-1
TGTGCCACCAGTGGGGGGCGAAGCTCCTACAATGAGCAGTTCTTC	CATSGGRSSYNEQFF	many	15	-	TRBV24-1	TRBJ2-1
TGTGCCAGCAGTTTCCCCCCGCAGGGCCTAAATGAGCAGTTCTTC	CASSFPPQGLNEQFF	few	15	-	TRBV28	TRBJ2-1
TGTGCCAGCAGCCAACTAGTTAGCACAGATACGCAGTATTTT	CASSQLVSTDTQYF	few	14	-	TRBV7-2	TRBJ2-3
TGCAGTGCTAGGAAATGCTTCTTC	CSARKCFF	-	8	-	TRBV20-1	TRBJ2-7
TGCAGTGCGGTTAAGGGGGACACTAATGAAAAACTGTTTTTT	CSAVKGDTNEKLFF	-	14	-	TRBV20-1	TRBJ1-4
TGTGCCAGCAGAGCGGGACTAGCGGGAGGTACCGGGGAGCTGTTTTTT	CASRAGLAGGTGELFF	few	16	TRBD2	TRBV28	TRBJ2-2
TGTGCCAGCAGCCAAGATTTCGGGACATCCTACGAGCAGTACTTC	CASSQDFGTSYEQYF	-	15	-	TRBV3-1	TRBJ2-7
TGTGCCAGCACTATCACGGGCGGCGAGCAGTACTTC	CASTITGGEQYF	-	12	-	TRBV6-6	TRBJ2-7
TGTGCCACCAGCAGAAAACGACGGTCCCAGAGCTACAATGAGCAGTTCTTC	CATSRKRRSQSYNEQFF	many	17	-	TRBV15	TRBJ2-1
TGTGCCAGCAGTCCCCAGTCCGGGACAACAACCTTCTTC	CASSPQSGTTTFF	-	13	-	TRBV6-6	TRBJ2-1
TGTGCCAGCAGGGGGGAGACTAGCTCCTACGAGCAGTACTTC	CASRGETSSYEQYF	-	14	-	TRBV7-9	TRBJ2-7
TGTGCCAGCAGTACGAACCAGGCAGGCCAAGAGACCCAGTACTTC	CASSTNQAGQETQYF	few	15	-	TRBV28	TRBJ2-5
TGTGCCAGCAGCCAGGCTGGGGTGGGGCTAGCGGTTTACAATGAGCAGTTCTTC	CASSQAGVGLAVYNEQFF	many	18	TRBD2	TRBV4-2	TRBJ2-1
TGCAGCGTTGAGGACACTGAAGCTTTCTTT	CSVEDTEAFF	many	10	-	TRBV29-1	TRBJ1-1
TGCAGTGCCTTGCGTGGTACCCCCTATAGCAATCAGCCCCAGCATTTT	CSALRGTPYSNQPQHF	-	16	-	TRBV20-1	TRBJ1-5
TGCAGCGTTGTACAGGGGGCTAACACCGGGGAGCTGTTTTTT	CSVVQGANTGELFF	-	14	TRBD1	TRBV29-1	TRBJ2-2
TGTGCCAGCAGGCTGGGACAGGATCCCAATGAGCAGTTCTTC	CASRLGQDPNEQFF	few	14	TRBD1	TRBV12-3/TRBV12-4	TRBJ2-1
TGTGCCAGCGGTTACGGACAGGCCACTGAAGCTTTCTTT	CASGYGQATEAFF	-	13	TRBD1	TRBV12-3/TRBV12-4	TRBJ1-1
TGTGCCAGCAGTATTTGGACAGGGCCCAGGACGAATGAGCAGTTCTTC	CASSIWTGPRTNEQFF	many	16	TRBD1	TRBV12-3/TRBV12-4	TRBJ2-1
TGTGCCAGCAGCGAGACAGGATCAGATACGCAGTATTTT	CASSETGSDTQYF	few	13	-	TRBV9	TRBJ2-3
TGTGCCAGCAGCTTGCGAGGTCGGAACACTGAAGCTTTCTTT	CASSLRGRNTEAFF	-	14	-	TRBV7-9	TRBJ1-1
TGTGCCAGCAGCCCGACTGGTGAGCAGTTCTTC	CASSPTGEQFF	many	11	-	TRBV12-3/TRBV12-4	TRBJ2-1
TGTGCCAGCAGTTTCGGGGGACATGCGGGAGAGACCCAGTACTTC	CASSFGGHAGETQYF	few	15	-	TRBV12-3/TRBV12-4	TRBJ2-5
TGTGCCAGCAGCTTAGAGGGGACTAGCGGGAGTAATGAGCAGTTCTTC	CASSLEGTSGSNEQFF	few	16	TRBD2	TRBV7-2	TRBJ2-1
TGTGCCAGCAGTGAATACGGGAGCCCTTACGAGCAGTACTTC	CASSEYGSPYEQYF	many	14	-	TRBV25-1	TRBJ2-7
TGTGCCATCAGTAGAACAGGGGGCCAAGGGCAGTACTTC	CAISRTGGQGQYF	few	13	TRBD1	TRBV10-3	TRBJ2-7